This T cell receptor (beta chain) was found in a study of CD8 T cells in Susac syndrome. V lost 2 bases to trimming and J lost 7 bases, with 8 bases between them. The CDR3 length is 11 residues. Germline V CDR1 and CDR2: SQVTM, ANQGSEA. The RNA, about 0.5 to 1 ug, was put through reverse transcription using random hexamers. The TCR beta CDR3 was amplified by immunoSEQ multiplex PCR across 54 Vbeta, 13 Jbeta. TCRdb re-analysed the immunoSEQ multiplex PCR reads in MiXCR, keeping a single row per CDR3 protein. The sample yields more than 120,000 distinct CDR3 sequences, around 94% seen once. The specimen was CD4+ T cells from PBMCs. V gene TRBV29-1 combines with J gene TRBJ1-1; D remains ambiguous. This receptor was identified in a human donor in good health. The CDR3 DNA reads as TGCAGCGTTGAACTGATCGGTGAAGCTTTCTTT. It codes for CSVELIGEAFF. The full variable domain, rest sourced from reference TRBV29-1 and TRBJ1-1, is SAVISQKPSRDICQRGTSLTIQCQVDSQVTMMFWYRQQPGQSLTLIATANQGSEATYESGFVIDKFPISRPNLTFSTLTVSNMSPEDSSIYLCSVELIGEAFFGQGTRLTVV.